These T cell receptor beta chains were read from a single sample in a study of identical twins. MiXCR, applied by TCRdb to the 5' RACE reads, yields one record per CDR3 protein. The profile shows hundreds of thousands of distinct CDR3 sequences, 6.1% of them singletons. The specimen sequenced was naive T cells sorted from blood. These receptors were collected from a man between 18 and 35 years old in good health. Each CDR3 is given with its conserved first and last residue. Each record gives: clone size, V gene, J gene, D gene, CDR3 DNA, CDR3 protein. D genes are given only for firm matches. Clone size is given for some rows only: seen once, a few or many times, or a class if the clone is expanded.

.	TRBV3-1	TRBJ2-7	TRBD2	TGTGCCAGCAGCCAAGTCCATGGGACTAGCTTCCACGAGCAGTACTTC	CASSQVHGTSFHEQYF
many	TRBV9	TRBJ1-1	TRBD1	TGTGCCAGCAGGATGACAGGGGGTCCCACTGAAGCTTTCTTT	CASRMTGGPTEAFF
.	TRBV10-3	TRBJ2-2	TRBD1	TGTGCCATCAGCCCCGGGACAGAAAACACCGGGGAGCTGTTTTTT	CAISPGTENTGELFF
many	TRBV5-1	TRBJ2-1	TRBD2	TGCGCCAGCAGCTTGACCGCTAGCGGAACTTACAATGAGCAGTTCTTC	CASSLTASGTYNEQFF
.	TRBV5-1	TRBJ2-1	TRBD2	TGCGCCAGCAGCTTGGGGATCCAGCGGGAGCTTCATGAGCAGTTCTTC	CASSLGIQRELHEQFF
.	TRBV5-1	TRBJ2-1	.	TGCGCCAGCAGCTTGGTTCTGGGGGCCTACAATGAGCAGTTCTTC	CASSLVLGAYNEQFF
.	TRBV7-6	TRBJ2-1	.	TGTGCCAGCAGCCCCTCGCCGGATGAGCAGTTCTTC	CASSPSPDEQFF
.	TRBV7-9	TRBJ2-7	.	TGTGCCAGCAGTAGAAGGACAGCAGGGAACGAGCAGTACTTC	CASSRRTAGNEQYF
.	TRBV3-1	TRBJ1-2	.	TGTGCCAGCAGCCAAGTTACGGGCACCCGGAGCGACTATGGCTACACCTTC	CASSQVTGTRSDYGYTF
.	TRBV11-2	TRBJ2-1	.	TGTGCCAGCAGCCCCACAGTATGGCATGAGCAGTTCTTC	CASSPTVWHEQFF
.	TRBV5-1	TRBJ1-1	.	TGCGCCAGCTCCGGGGGGGGTCAGAACACTGAAGCTTTCTTT	CASSGGGQNTEAFF
few	TRBV20-1	TRBJ2-1	TRBD2	TGCAGTGCTAGAGTTAGCGGGAGGGGCTTCTCAGGGGAGCAGTTCTTC	CSARVSGRGFSGEQFF
.	TRBV6-1	TRBJ1-1	TRBD1	TGTGCCAGCAGTCGGATGACAGGGACATCTGAAGCTTTCTTT	CASSRMTGTSEAFF
many	TRBV24-1	TRBJ2-5	.	TGTGCCACCAGTGATGGAATACAAGAGACCCAGTACTTC	CATSDGIQETQYF
few	TRBV25-1	TRBJ1-2	.	TGTGCCAGCAGTGAATATCTCGGGAGGGTAGAGACCTTC	CASSEYLGRVETF
few	TRBV28	TRBJ2-1	TRBD2	TGTGCCAGCAGTTTCCTAGCGGGAGGAGATCATAATGAGCAGTTCTTC	CASSFLAGGDHNEQFF
few	TRBV15	TRBJ1-2	.	TGTGCCACCAGCAGAGTGGGCATCGAAGGGCGCGGCTACACCTTC	CATSRVGIEGRGYTF
many	TRBV5-1	TRBJ2-1	.	TGCGCCAGCAGCTCGTCGGGGGATGAGCAGTTCTTC	CASSSSGDEQFF
few	TRBV7-6	TRBJ2-3	.	TGTGCCAGCAGCATCAGGGATTCAGATACGCAGTATTTT	CASSIRDSDTQYF
few	TRBV5-4	TRBJ2-7	TRBD2	TGTGCCAGCAGCCCGGGCAGCGGGAGCCCCTACGAGCAGTACTTC	CASSPGSGSPYEQYF
few	TRBV1	TRBJ1-2	.	TGCACCAGCAGCCAGTACGAGGGGCTCGAGGGCTACACCTTC	CTSSQYEGLEGYTF
few	TRBV4-1	TRBJ2-2	TRBD1	TGCGCCAGCAGCCGTACCACAGGGGGCGCGTACACCGGGGAGCTGTTTTTT	CASSRTTGGAYTGELFF
many	TRBV5-1	TRBJ2-1	TRBD2	TGCGCCAGCAGAGCGGGAGGCCCATACAATGAGCAGTTCTTC	CASRAGGPYNEQFF
many	TRBV7-3	TRBJ2-7	.	TGTGCCAGCAGCTTAGGGGCGGTTGGCTACGAGCAGTACTTC	CASSLGAVGYEQYF
many	TRBV5-8	TRBJ2-7	.	TGTGCCAGCAGCGAATCAGGGAGACAGTACTTC	CASSESGRQYF
many	TRBV20-1	TRBJ1-5	.	TGCAGTGCTCCGGAGGCAGCTCGTTTTAGCAATCAGCCCCAGCATTTT	CSAPEAARFSNQPQHF
many	TRBV20-1	TRBJ1-1	TRBD1	TGCAGTGCTAGTATGGTCAGGGGGCGGTCTGAAGCTTTCTTT	CSASMVRGRSEAFF
.	TRBV4-1	TRBJ2-7	.	TGCGCCAGCAGCCTCGGGATTAGCGGCTACGAGCAGTACTTC	CASSLGISGYEQYF
few	TRBV6-5	TRBJ2-3	TRBD1	TGTGCCAGCAGTTTTGGACAGGGGGCAATAGATACGCAGTATTTT	CASSFGQGAIDTQYF